Described below is a single T cell receptor beta chain sequence and its context. The antigen it recognizes is unknown. The input lacks base qualities; no much larger clone sits a single base away. The intended sense of this specimen's time point label: cells obtained before transplantation from donor or recipient. CD3+CD4+ and CD3+CD8+ populations were FACS-sorted from unstimulated pre-transplant donor and recipient cells taken from spleen or lymph nodes. Reading the germline V gene gives CDR1 MNHEY and CDR2 SVGAGI. The CDR3 measures 13 amino acids from cysteine to phenylalanine. Only the CDR3 DNA is retained, 39 bases long and in frame from the first base. Trimming takes 5 bases from V and 5 bases from J, and the germline ends sit 13 bases apart. This entry comes from a study of graft-versus-host responses after intestinal transplantation (dated by TCRdb to the early 2020s). The study in broad terms: Recipients received multivisceral, liver-intestinal, or isolated intestinal transplants. Every recipient was given anti-thymocyte globulin induction, then maintenance tacrolimus and steroids for roughly 3 years. Graft-versus-host and host-versus-graft alloreactive T cell clones were tracked in the graft, circulation and bone marrow after intestinal transplantation using bulk TCR-beta CDR3 sequencing. Alloreactive clones were identified by sequencing pre-transplant mixed lymphocyte reaction products and comparing these products with unstimulated pre-transplant donor and recipient T cells. The cohort enrolled 20 to 30 intestinal transplant recipients including one retransplant, and a few patients lacking pretransplant specimens were excluded. A peak of at least 4% donor T cells among recipient peripheral blood mononuclear cells was the definition used for donor T cell macrochimerism. Rather than going through the commercial service, samples from a few later patients were sequenced in-house on an Illumina MiSeq and processed with MiXCR. Summary of the overall study and its limitations: GvH clones turned up in recipient bone marrow, with some appearing earlier in ileal mucosa or blood, a pattern consistent with an intestinal mucosal origin. Peak levels of circulating GvH clones were associated with declines in HvG clones early after transplant. The relatively low number and heterogeneity of intestinal transplant patients limited the conclusions. High GvH to HvG T cell clonal ratios were observed in the allografts of patients with donor T cell macrochimerism.

Library prep was done by the immunoSEQ multiplex PCR assay. For most patients, genomic DNA was isolated with the Qiagen DNeasy Blood and Tissue Kit and sent frozen to Adaptive Biotechnologies for TCR sequencing. High-throughput TCR-beta CDR3 sequencing of genomic DNA from most patients was performed by Adaptive Biotechnologies. The paper's processing steps were these. Adaptive's ImmunoSEQ software supplied the TCR sequencing data for around 19 patients, while MiXCR and VDJtools were used to process a few other patients. CD4 versus CD8 sorting errors were corrected by removing sequences found in both subsets at a frequency ratio below 5:1. CDR3 nucleotide sequences shared between donor and recipient were removed because their origin could not be assigned. To count as alloreactive, a clone needed at least 2-fold expansion over unstimulated cells and a minimum CFSE-low frequency of 0.002% (template counts) or 0.001% (read counts). Clones detected in sequenced pre-transplant spleen, lymph node, or MLR CFSE-low populations of the donor or recipient were defined as mappable. The cumulative frequency of alloreactive clones was calculated as a percentage of all sequences, weighted by copy number. Here the immuneACCESS table is served through TCRdb, limited to in-frame sequences with V and J called. Missing clones are a known gap in these copies; in checked studies unresolved V genes cover under half, and the rest lacks a known reason. D and trimming come from the DNA, and the V and J calls and clone size come from that table. In all, the sample holds around 76,000 clones, and about 94% of those were seen once. Together, the top ten hold 0.53% of the sample.

The rearranged chain carries TRBV6-5 and TRBJ2-7; the D gene is unclear. The receptor was derived from a human donor who received an intestinal transplant. The sequencing used unstimulated CD8+ T cells sorted from spleen or lymph node cells, collected before intestinal transplant. The CDR3 is CASSEPPFHEQYF. The nucleotides are TGTGCCAGCAGTGAACCACCTTTTCACGAGCAGTACTTC.